This T cell receptor (beta chain) is drawn from a study of response to subunit inactivated influenza vaccine. Study results and limitations: A suggestion made by the authors is that each seasonal influenza vaccination recruits few new T cells.

Via MiXCR, TCRdb re-called the RT-PCR reads, giving one row per CDR3 protein. The sample yields hundreds of thousands of distinct CDR3 sequences, less than 30% seen once. As concerns this clonotype: Its cognate antigen is unknown.

This CDR3 region has 22 residues. Sequencing used CD4+ T cells sorted from PBMCs, obtained 4 to 6 days after vaccination. This receptor was obtained from a man aged 50-60 years who received an inactivated influenza vaccine. The chain combines TRBV21-1 with TRBJ2-2; the table's D call of TRBD2 was not tested on the DNA. TRBV21-1 is listed as a pseudogene. Here the CDR3 reads CASITGSRLAGVEHSNTGELFF. CDR3 coding DNA: TGTGCCAGCATCACAGGGTCTCGTCTAGCGGGAGTAGAACATTCGAACACCGGGGAGCTGTTTTTT.